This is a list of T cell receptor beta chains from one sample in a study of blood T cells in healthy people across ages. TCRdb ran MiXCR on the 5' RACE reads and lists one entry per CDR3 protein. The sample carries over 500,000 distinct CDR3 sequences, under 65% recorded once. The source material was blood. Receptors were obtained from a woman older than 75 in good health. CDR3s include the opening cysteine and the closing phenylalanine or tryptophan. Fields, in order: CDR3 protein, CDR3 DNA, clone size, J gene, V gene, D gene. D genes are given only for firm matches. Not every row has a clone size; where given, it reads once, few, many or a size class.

CSARGNREGQPQHF,TGCAGTGCTAGAGGGAACAGGGAAGGTCAGCCCCAGCATTTT,NA,TRBJ1-5,TRBV20-1,NA
CASSLKTYNEQFF,TGTGCCAGCAGTTTGAAGACCTACAATGAGCAGTTCTTC,NA,TRBJ2-1,TRBV27,NA
CASSQTRGALEAEAFF,TGTGCCAGCAGCCAAACCAGGGGGGCGCTTGAGGCTGAAGCTTTCTTT,NA,TRBJ1-1,TRBV4-2,TRBD1
CSARTGSPTNGYTF,TGCAGTGCTAGAACAGGGTCCCCAACTAACGGCTACACCTTC,once,TRBJ1-2,TRBV20-1,NA
CASSQDFGNEQFF,TGTGCCAGCAGCCAAGATTTCGGGAATGAGCAGTTCTTC,NA,TRBJ2-1,TRBV14,NA
CASRPDGSYGYTF,TGTGCCAGCAGGCCGGACGGGAGCTATGGCTACACCTTC,few,TRBJ1-2,TRBV6-2/TRBV6-3,NA
CASRGQGGTDTQYF,TGTGCCAGCAGGGGACAGGGTGGTACAGATACGCAGTATTTT,many,TRBJ2-3,TRBV2,TRBD1
CASLFEGTDTQYF,TGCGCCAGCCTTTTCGAGGGAACAGATACGCAGTATTTT,few,TRBJ2-3,TRBV5-1,NA
CASSERSLSSYNSPLHF,TGTGCCAGCAGTGAGAGGAGCCTTAGCTCCTATAATTCACCCCTCCACTTT,many,TRBJ1-6,TRBV2,NA
CASSHGTGSYEQYF,TGTGCCAGCTCACATGGGACGGGCTCCTACGAGCAGTACTTC,NA,TRBJ2-7,TRBV18,NA
CAWKGQVNTGELFF,TGTGCCTGGAAGGGACAGGTGAACACCGGGGAGCTGTTTTTT,NA,TRBJ2-2,TRBV30,TRBD1
CASSLGKGITNEKLFF,TGTGCCAGCAGTTTGGGGAAGGGTATTACTAATGAAAAACTGTTTTTT,NA,TRBJ1-4,TRBV27,NA
CASSQDAWSGANVLTF,TGTGCCAGCAGCCAAGATGCCTGGTCAGGGGCCAACGTCCTGACTTTC,NA,TRBJ2-6,TRBV4-2,NA
CASSLGRQPNTGELFF,TGTGCCAGCAGTTTAGGTCGTCAGCCGAACACCGGGGAGCTGTTTTTT,few,TRBJ2-2,TRBV12-3/TRBV12-4,NA
CASWDSAYNEQFF,TGTGCCAGCTGGGACAGTGCATACAATGAGCAGTTCTTC,NA,TRBJ2-1,TRBV12-3/TRBV12-4,TRBD1
CASSLWQGVTYEQYF,TGTGCCAGCAGTTTATGGCAGGGGGTTACCTACGAGCAGTACTTC,many,TRBJ2-7,TRBV28,TRBD1
CASSSVGDYGYTF,TGTGCCAGCTCCAGCGTGGGGGACTATGGCTACACCTTC,NA,TRBJ1-2,TRBV12-3/TRBV12-4,NA
CSASERGASYNEQYF,TGCAGTGCTTCCGAGCGGGGGGCCTCCTACAATGAGCAGTACTTC,NA,TRBJ2-7,TRBV20-1,TRBD2
CAGSFQSGERTDTQYF,TGTGCCGGCAGTTTTCAAAGCGGCGAGCGCACAGATACGCAGTATTTT,few,TRBJ2-3,TRBV28,NA
CASSPASSGGNYGYTF,TGCGCCAGCAGCCCCGCGTCGTCAGGGGGCAACTATGGCTACACCTTC,NA,TRBJ1-2,TRBV5-1,TRBD1
CASSLSSGRALAYNEQFF,TGCGCCAGCAGCTTGAGTAGCGGGAGGGCCCTCGCCTACAATGAGCAGTTCTTC,many,TRBJ2-1,TRBV5-1,TRBD2